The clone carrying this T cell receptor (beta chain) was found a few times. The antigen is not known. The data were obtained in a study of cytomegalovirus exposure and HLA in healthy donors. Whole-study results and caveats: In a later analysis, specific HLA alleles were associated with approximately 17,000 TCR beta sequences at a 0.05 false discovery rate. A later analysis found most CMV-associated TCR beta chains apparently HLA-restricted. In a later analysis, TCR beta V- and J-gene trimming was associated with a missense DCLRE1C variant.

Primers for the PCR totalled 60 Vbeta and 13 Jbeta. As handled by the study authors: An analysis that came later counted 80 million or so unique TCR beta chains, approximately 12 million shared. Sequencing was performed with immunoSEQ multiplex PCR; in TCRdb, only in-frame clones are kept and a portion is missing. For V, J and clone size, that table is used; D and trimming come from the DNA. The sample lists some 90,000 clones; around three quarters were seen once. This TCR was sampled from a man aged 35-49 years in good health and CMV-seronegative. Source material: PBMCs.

The CDR3 region is CASSLLLPGGEGYTF. The DNA of the CDR3 is TGTGCCAGCAGTTTATTGCTCCCAGGGGGAGAAGGCTACACCTTC. The chain is built from TRBV27 and TRBJ1-2; TRBD1 matches 7 bases. CDR3 size: 15 residues. The germline V gene has CDR1 MNHEY and CDR2 SMNVEV (reference sequence). J was trimmed by 8 bases and V by 1 base; bases with no gene match: 10.